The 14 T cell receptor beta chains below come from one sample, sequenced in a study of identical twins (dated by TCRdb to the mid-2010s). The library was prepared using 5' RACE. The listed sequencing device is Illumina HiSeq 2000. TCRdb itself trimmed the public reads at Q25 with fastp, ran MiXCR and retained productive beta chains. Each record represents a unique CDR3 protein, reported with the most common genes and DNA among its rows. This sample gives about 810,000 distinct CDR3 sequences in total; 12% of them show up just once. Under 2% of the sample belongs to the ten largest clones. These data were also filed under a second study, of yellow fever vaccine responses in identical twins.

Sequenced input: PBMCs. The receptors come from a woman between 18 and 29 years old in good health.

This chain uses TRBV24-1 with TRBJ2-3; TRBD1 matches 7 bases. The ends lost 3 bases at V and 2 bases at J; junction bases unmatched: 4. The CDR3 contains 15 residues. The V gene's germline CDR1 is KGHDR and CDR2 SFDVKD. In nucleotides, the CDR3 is TGTGCCACCAGTGATCCCGGGACAGTCACAGATACGCAGTATTTT. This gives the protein CATSDPGTVTDTQYF.

The CDR3 nucleotides read TGCAGTGCTAGAGATGGGCAGAGCGGGATCTCCTACAATGAGCAGTTCTTC. Residues: CSARDGQSGISYNEQFF. This chain links TRBV20-1 with TRBJ2-1, with 7 nucleotides matching TRBD2. In germline, CDR1 is DFQATT, CDR2 SNEGSKA (reference sequence). The CDR3 totals 17 residues. With V trimmed by 0 bases and J by 0 bases, 8 bases remained unmatched.

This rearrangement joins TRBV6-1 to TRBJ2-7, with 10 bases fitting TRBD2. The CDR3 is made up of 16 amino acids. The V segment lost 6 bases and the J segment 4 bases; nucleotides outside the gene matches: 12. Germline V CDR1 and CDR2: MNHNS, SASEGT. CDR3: CASSPRSSGSSYEQYF. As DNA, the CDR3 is TGTGCCAGCAGCCCTCGCTCTAGCGGGAGTTCTTACGAGCAGTACTTC.

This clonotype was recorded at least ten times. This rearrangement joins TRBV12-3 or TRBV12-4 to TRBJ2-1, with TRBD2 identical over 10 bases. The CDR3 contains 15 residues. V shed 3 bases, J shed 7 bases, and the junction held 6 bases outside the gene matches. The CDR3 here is CASSLLSGRANEQFF. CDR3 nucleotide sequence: TGTGCCAGCAGTTTGTTAAGCGGGAGGGCGAATGAGCAGTTCTTC.

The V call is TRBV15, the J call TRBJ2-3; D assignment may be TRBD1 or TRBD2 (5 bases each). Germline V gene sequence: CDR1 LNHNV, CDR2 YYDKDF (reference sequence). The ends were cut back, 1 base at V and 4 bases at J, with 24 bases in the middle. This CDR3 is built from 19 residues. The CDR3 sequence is CATSRGVRRGPVSPDTQYF. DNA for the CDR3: TGTGCCACCAGCAGAGGAGTCCGCCGGGGCCCGGTATCACCAGATACGCAGTATTTT.

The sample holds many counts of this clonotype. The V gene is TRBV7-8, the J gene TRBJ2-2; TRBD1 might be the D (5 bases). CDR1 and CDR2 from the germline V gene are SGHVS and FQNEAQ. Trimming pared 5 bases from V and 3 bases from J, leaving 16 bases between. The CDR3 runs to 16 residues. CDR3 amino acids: CASSPQGRLYTGELFF. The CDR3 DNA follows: TGTGCCAGCAGCCCCCAGGGAAGGCTATACACCGGGGAGCTGTTTTTT.

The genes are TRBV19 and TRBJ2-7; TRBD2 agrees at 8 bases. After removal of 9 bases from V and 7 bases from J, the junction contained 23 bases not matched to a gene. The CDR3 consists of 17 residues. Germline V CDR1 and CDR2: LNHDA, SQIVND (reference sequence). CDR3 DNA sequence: TGTGCCAGGGGATACGGTAGCGGGACCCAGGGAGGGGATGAGCAGTACTTC. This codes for CARGYGSGTQGGDEQYF.

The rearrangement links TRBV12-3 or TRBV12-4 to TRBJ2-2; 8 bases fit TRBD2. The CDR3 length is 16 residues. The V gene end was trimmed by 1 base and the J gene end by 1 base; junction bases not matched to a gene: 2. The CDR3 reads CASSLDLAGNTGELFF. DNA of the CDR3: TGTGCCAGCAGTTTAGATCTAGCGGGGAACACCGGGGAGCTGTTTTTT.

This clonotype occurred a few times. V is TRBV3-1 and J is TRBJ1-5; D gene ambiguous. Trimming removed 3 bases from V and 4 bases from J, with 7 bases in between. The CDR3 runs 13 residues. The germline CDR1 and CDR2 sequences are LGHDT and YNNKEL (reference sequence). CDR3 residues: CASSHDGNQPQHF. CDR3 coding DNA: TGTGCCAGCAGCCATGACGGGAATCAGCCCCAGCATTTT.

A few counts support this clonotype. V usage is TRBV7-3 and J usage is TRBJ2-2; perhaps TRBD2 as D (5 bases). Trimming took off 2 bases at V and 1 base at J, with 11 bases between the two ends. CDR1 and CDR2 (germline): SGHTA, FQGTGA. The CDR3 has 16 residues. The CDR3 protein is CASSLWRSGNTGELFF. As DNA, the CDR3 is TGTGCCAGCAGCTTATGGAGGTCGGGGAACACCGGGGAGCTGTTTTTT.

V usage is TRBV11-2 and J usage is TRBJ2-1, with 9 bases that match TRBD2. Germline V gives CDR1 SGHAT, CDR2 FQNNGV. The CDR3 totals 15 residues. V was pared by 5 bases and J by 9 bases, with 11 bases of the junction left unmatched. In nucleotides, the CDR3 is TGTGCCAGCAGCCCACAGCGGGGGGCCCTCTTTGAGCAGTTCTTC. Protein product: CASSPQRGALFEQFF.

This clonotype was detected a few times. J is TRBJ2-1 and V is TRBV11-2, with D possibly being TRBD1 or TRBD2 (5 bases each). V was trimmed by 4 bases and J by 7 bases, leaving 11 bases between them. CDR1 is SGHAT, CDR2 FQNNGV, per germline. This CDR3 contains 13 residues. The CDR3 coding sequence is TGTGCCAGCAGCTGGGTGTGGGGGAATGAGCAGTTCTTC. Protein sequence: CASSWVWGNEQFF.

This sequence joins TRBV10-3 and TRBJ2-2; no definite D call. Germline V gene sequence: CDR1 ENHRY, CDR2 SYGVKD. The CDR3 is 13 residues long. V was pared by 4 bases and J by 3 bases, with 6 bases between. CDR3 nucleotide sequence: TGTGCCATCAGTGTCGGAGACACCGGGGAGCTGTTTTTT. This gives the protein CAISVGDTGELFF.

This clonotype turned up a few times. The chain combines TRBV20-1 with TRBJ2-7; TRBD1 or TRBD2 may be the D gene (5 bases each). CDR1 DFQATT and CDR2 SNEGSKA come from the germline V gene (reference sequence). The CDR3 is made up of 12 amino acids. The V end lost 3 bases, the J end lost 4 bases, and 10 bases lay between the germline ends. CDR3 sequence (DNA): TGCAGTGCTAGTTGGGGGAATTACGAGCAGTACGTC. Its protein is CSASWGNYEQYV.